This TCR beta chain was sequenced for a study of identical twins. CDR3 length: 16 residues. Germline V gene lookup returns CDR1 KGHDR and CDR2 SFDVKD. V shed 4 bases and J 5 bases; nucleotides not matched to a gene: 11. After template switching added a universal primer site, the resulting cDNA carried unique molecular identifiers. Using its own MiXCR run on the 5' RACE reads, TCRdb lists one record per CDR3 protein. The sample holds 240,000 or so distinct CDR3 sequences, roughly 7% seen once. This clonotype was observed many times. These data were also filed under a second study, of yellow fever vaccine responses in identical twins. From that study: Twins' vaccine T cell response reportedly seemed partly convergent, partly personalized.

The TCR sequence derives from a woman aged 18-29 years in good health. Input material: memory (CD45RO+) T cells sorted from blood. The V gene is TRBV24-1, the J gene TRBJ2-7; 9 bases are a match to TRBD1. The CDR3 spells CATSDPRTGGVDEQYF. Written as DNA, the CDR3 is TGTGCCACCAGTGACCCGCGAACAGGGGGCGTCGACGAGCAGTACTTC.